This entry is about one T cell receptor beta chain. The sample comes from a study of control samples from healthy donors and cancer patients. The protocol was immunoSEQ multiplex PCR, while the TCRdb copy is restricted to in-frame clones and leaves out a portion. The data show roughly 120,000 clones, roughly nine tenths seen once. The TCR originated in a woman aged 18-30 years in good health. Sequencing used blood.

In nucleotides, the CDR3 is TGTGCCAGCAGCTTAGTCGGTAGCGGGGCCCAGGAGCAGTACTTC. It encodes CASSLVGSGAQEQYF. The chain joins TRBV7-2 to TRBJ2-7; 8 bases fit TRBD2. The CDR3 extends over 15 amino acids. Losses at the gene ends were 1 base for V and 7 bases for J; bases not matched to a gene: 9. Germline-derived CDR1 and CDR2 are SGHTA and FQGNSA.